This T cell receptor beta chain originates from a study of tumor-infiltrating lymphocytes in localized non-small cell lung cancer. The CDR3 extends over 14 amino acids. Trimming pared 6 bases from V and 5 bases from J, leaving 14 bases between. The germline V gene encodes CDR1 LNHNV and CDR2 YYDKDF (reference sequence). The protocol was immunoSEQ multiplex PCR, while the TCRdb copy is restricted to in-frame clones and leaves out a portion. The repertoire consists of about 8,900 clones, with approximately 64% occurring once and the leading ten covering 9.4%. The V gene is TRBV15, the J gene TRBJ1-5; a weak D match, TRBD1 (5 bases). The sequencing sample was made of uninvolved lung tissue not adjacent to the tumor. The clonotype originates from a human donor with non-small cell lung cancer. DNA for the CDR3: TGTGCCACCAGGGAGGGTGGGGGGTATCAGCCCCAGCATTTT. It is translated as CATREGGGYQPQHF.